These T cell receptor beta chains were read from a single sample in a study of glioma-infiltrating T cells after dendritic cell vaccination. The table came from immunoSEQ multiplex PCR; TCRdb's copy has only in-frame clones and leaves some out. The repertoire has under 130,000 clones, roughly 79% of them found once; the top ten carry approximately 12%. The sequences come from blood, collected before dendritic cell vaccination. These receptors were taken from a human donor with glioblastoma. Both conserved end residues are part of each CDR3. Fields, in order: D gene, clone size, J gene, V gene, CDR3 protein, CDR3 DNA. A D gene is named only where the DNA matches it firmly. The size entry is marked missing in some rows and otherwise reads once, few, many or a size class.

>TRBD2|once|TRBJ2-5|TRBV11-2
CASSSFPRGGRETQYF
TGTGCCAGCAGCTCTTTTCCGCGGGGGGGCCGAGAGACCCAGTACTTC
>TRBD1|-|TRBJ2-2|TRBV4-3
CASSQDLIQGADTGELFF
TGCGCCAGCAGCCAAGACCTGATACAGGGGGCGGACACCGGGGAGCTGTTTTTT
>TRBD2|-|TRBJ2-3|TRBV4-2
CASSLGTSGGGADTQYF
TGTGCCAGCAGCCTCGGGACTAGCGGGGGGGGAGCAGATACGCAGTATTTT
>TRBD2|few|TRBJ2-1|TRBV10-2
CATRSAGGLYEQFF
TGCGCCACCAGATCAGCGGGGGGGCTCTATGAGCAGTTCTTC
>TRBD1|-|TRBJ2-6|TRBV28
CASSKWDSPNKVLTF
TGTGCCAGCAGTAAGTGGGACAGCCCTAATAAAGTCCTGACTTTC
>TRBD1|-|TRBJ2-7|TRBV5-1
CASSLRQGPYEQYF
TGCGCCAGCAGCTTGCGACAGGGTCCGTACGAGCAGTACTTC
>TRBD1|-|TRBJ1-2|TRBV7-3
CASSFGARGNYGYTF
TGTGCCAGCAGCTTCGGGGCCAGGGGGAACTATGGCTACACCTTC
>-|few|TRBJ2-5|TRBV19
CASSHTGTPRETQYF
TGTGCCAGTAGTCATACAGGGACCCCGAGGGAGACCCAGTACTTC
>-|-|TRBJ2-2|TRBV12-5
CASGHGGRELFF
TGTGCTAGTGGTCACGGGGGGCGAGAGCTGTTTTTT
>TRBD1|-|TRBJ1-4|TRBV9
CASSLHQTGRNEKLFF
TGTGCCAGCAGCCTCCACCAGACAGGGAGGAATGAAAAACTGTTTTTT
>-|-|TRBJ2-7|TRBV12-5
CASGLQNGYEQYF
TGTGCTAGTGGTTTGCAAAACGGCTACGAGCAGTACTTC
>-|-|TRBJ1-1|TRBV7-3
CASTRGGSTEAFF
TGTGCCAGCACCCGGGGGGGCTCCACTGAAGCTTTCTTT
>-|few|TRBJ1-4|TRBV6-5
CASSYIRSYNEKLFF
TGTGCCAGCAGTTACATCAGGTCATATAATGAAAAACTGTTTTTT
>TRBD2|-|TRBJ2-4|TRBV4-1
CASSQDRASGDHFNIQYF
TGCGCCAGCAGCCAAGATCGGGCTAGCGGGGATCACTTTAACATTCAGTACTTC
>TRBD1|-|TRBJ2-1|TRBV2
CASLGRQGSNEQFF
TGTGCCAGCCTAGGCCGACAGGGGTCGAATGAGCAGTTCTTC
>TRBD1|once|TRBJ2-7|TRBV6-1
CASMGDRANYEQYF
TGTGCCAGCATGGGGGACAGGGCGAACTACGAGCAGTACTTC
>TRBD1|-|TRBJ1-4|TRBV11-2
CASSLMGPGQGGEKLFF
TGTGCCAGCAGCTTAATGGGGCCGGGACAGGGAGGTGAAAAACTGTTTTTT
>TRBD2|-|TRBJ2-1|TRBV5-1
CASGTSGAYNEQFF
TGCGCCAGCGGGACTAGCGGGGCTTACAATGAGCAGTTCTTC
>-|-|TRBJ2-3|TRBV5-1
CASSWSQADTQYF
TGCGCCAGCAGCTGGTCGCAGGCAGATACGCAGTATTTT
>-|-|TRBJ1-4|TRBV2
CASRKGRELEKLFF
TGTGCCAGCAGAAAGGGGAGGGAGCTGGAAAAACTGTTTTTT
>TRBD1|few|TRBJ1-2|TRBV6-4
CASSDSGGGNYGYTF
TGTGCCAGCAGTGACTCTGGAGGGGGCAACTATGGCTACACCTTC
>TRBD1|-|TRBJ2-7|TRBV5-6
CASSFLGQGIHEQYF
TGTGCCAGCAGCTTTCTGGGACAGGGTATCCACGAGCAGTACTTC
>TRBD1|-|TRBJ1-6|TRBV6-1
CASRTGTGQNSPLHF
TGTGCCAGCAGGACCGGGACAGGGCAGAATTCACCCCTCCACTTT
>TRBD1|-|TRBJ2-5|TRBV5-1
CASSLGDRGRGETQYF
TGCGCCAGCAGCTTGGGGGACAGGGGGCGCGGTGAGACCCAGTACTTC
>TRBD1|-|TRBJ1-5|TRBV7-9
CASSLAGQSNQPQHF
TGTGCCAGCAGCCTTGCGGGACAGAGCAATCAGCCCCAGCATTTT
>TRBD2|-|TRBJ2-7|TRBV2
CASSEGTSGDPYEQYF
TGTGCCAGCAGTGAGGGAACTAGCGGGGATCCCTACGAGCAGTATTTC
>-|few|TRBJ1-1|TRBV6-5
CASSYSRGNTEAFF
TGTGCCAGCAGTTACTCGCGGGGAAACACTGAAGCTTTCTTT
>TRBD1|-|TRBJ2-1|TRBV11-3
CASSLNRGNEQFF
TGTGCCAGCAGCTTAAACAGGGGCAATGAGCAGTTCTTC
>TRBD1|-|TRBJ2-7|TRBV6-1
CASSGDGRGQGGYEQYF
TGTGCCAGCAGTGGGGACGGGAGAGGACAGGGGGGTTACGAGCAGTACTTC
>TRBD1|few|TRBJ2-7|TRBV12-5
CASARDRSSYEQYF
TGTGCTAGTGCCCGGGACAGGAGCTCCTACGAGCAGTACTTC
>-|-|TRBJ2-7|TRBV30
CAWARPYEQYF
TGTGCCTGGGCCAGGCCCTACGAGCAGTACTTC
>TRBD2|once|TRBJ2-1|TRBV27
CASSYHGGSNEQFF
TGTGCCAGCAGCTATCACGGGGGGTCCAATGAGCAGTTCTTC
>-|-|TRBJ1-5|TRBV19
CASSPPGSRGISQPQHF
TGTGCCAGTAGTCCTCCTGGGAGCAGGGGAATAAGTCAGCCCCAGCATTTT
>TRBD1|few|TRBJ1-1|TRBV7-8
CASSEDRGNTEAFF
TGTGCCAGCAGCGAAGACAGGGGGAACACTGAAGCTTTCTTT
>TRBD1|-|TRBJ2-1|TRBV6-4
CASSPQGSEQFF
TGTGCCAGCAGTCCACAGGGGAGTGAGCAGTTCTTC
>TRBD1|-|TRBJ2-2|TRBV2
CASSTDRGNTGELFF
TGTGCCAGCAGCACCGACAGGGGGAACACCGGGGAGCTGTTTTTT